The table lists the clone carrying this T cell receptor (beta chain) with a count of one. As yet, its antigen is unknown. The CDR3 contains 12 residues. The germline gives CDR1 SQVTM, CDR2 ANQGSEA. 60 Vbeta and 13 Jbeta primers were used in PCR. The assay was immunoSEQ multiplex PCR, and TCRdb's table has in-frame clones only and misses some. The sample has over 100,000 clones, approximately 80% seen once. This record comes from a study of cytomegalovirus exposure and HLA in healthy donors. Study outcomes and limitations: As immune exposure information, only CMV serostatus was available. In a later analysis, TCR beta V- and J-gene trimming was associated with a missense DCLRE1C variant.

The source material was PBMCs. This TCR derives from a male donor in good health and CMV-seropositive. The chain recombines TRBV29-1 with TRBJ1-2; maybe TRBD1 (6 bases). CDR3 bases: TGCAGTGCACAGCGGGGGGCGTATGGCTACACCTTC. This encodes CSAQRGAYGYTF.